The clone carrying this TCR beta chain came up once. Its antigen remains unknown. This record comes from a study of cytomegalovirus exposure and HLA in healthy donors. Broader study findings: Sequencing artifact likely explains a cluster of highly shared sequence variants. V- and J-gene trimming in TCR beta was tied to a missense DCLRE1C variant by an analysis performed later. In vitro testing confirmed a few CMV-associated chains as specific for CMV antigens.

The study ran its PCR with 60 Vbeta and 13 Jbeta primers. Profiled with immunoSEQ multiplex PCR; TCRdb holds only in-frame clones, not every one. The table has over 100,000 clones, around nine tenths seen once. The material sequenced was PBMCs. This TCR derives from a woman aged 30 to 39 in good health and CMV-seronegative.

The CDR3 region is CASSYRGEASPLHF. As DNA, the CDR3 is TGTGCCAGCAGCTACAGGGGTGAGGCTTCACCCCTCCACTTT. The chain employs TRBV7-9 and TRBJ1-6; 7 bases are a match to TRBD1. Germline CDR1 is SEHNR and CDR2 is FQNEAQ (reference sequence). Germline trimming cut 4 bases from V and 9 bases from J; bases unmatched to any gene: 6. The CDR3 consists of 14 residues.